This T cell receptor (beta chain) came from a study of T cell responses to AZD1222 COVID-19 vaccine. The length of the CDR3 is 15 residues. Germline CDR1 reads SGHDN; CDR2 reads FVKESK. V lost 4 bases and J 0 bases, leaving 13 bases between the germline ends. In its sample, this clone was seen once. Data came from immunoSEQ multiplex PCR; TCRdb stores just in-frame clones and leaves some out. The sample yields around 58,000 clones, approximately 79% seen once. The chain recombines TRBV14 with TRBJ2-7; tentatively, D is TRBD2 (6 bases). The specimen comprised peripheral blood, sampled on day 0 of AZD1222 vaccination. This TCR was recovered from an adult in good health. CDR3 in DNA: TGTGCCAGCAGCCGTGGGACTGTTAGCTCCTACGAGCAGTACTTC. This codes for CASSRGTVSSYEQYF. Filled out from reference TRBV14 and TRBJ2-7, the complete variable domain reads EAGVTQFPSHSVIEKGQTVTLRCDPISGHDNLYWYRRVMGKEIKFLLHFVKESKQDESGMPNNRFLAERTGGTYSTLKVQPAELEDSGVYFCASSRGTVSSYEQYFGPGTRLTVT.